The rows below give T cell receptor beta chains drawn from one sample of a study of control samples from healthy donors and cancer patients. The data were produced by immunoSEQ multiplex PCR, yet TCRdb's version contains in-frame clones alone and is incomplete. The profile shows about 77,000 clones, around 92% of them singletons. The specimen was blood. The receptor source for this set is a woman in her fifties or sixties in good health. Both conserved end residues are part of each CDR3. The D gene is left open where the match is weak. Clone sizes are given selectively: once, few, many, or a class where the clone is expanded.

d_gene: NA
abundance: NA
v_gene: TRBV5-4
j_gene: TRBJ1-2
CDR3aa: CASSLVGSNYGYTF
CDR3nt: TGTGCCAGCAGCTTGGTAGGCAGTAACTATGGCTACACCTTC

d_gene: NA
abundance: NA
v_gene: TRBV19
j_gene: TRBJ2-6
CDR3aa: CASSKGQKAGANVLTF
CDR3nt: TGTGCCAGTAGTAAGGGACAAAAAGCTGGGGCCAACGTCCTGACTTTC

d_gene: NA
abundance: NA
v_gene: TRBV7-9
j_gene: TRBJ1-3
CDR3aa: CASSLNSGNTIYF
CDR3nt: TGTGCCAGCAGCTTAAACTCTGGAAACACCATATATTTT

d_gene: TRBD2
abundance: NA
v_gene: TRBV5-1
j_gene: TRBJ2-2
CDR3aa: CASSLRLRSGRDTGELFF
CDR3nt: TGCGCCAGCAGCTTACGACTAAGGAGCGGGAGAGATACCGGGGAGCTGTTTTTT

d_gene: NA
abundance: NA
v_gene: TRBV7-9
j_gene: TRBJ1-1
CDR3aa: CASSPRGTEAFF
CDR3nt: TGTGCCAGCAGCCCTAGGGGTACTGAAGCTTTCTTT

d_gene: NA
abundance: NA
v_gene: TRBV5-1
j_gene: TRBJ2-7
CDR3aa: CASSLEPGPYEQYF
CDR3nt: TGCGCCAGCAGCTTGGAGCCAGGGCCCTACGAGCAGTACTTC

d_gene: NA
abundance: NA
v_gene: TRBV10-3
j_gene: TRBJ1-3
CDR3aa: CAISEFRANQVGNTIYF
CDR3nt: TGTGCCATCAGTGAGTTCCGAGCGAATCAGGTCGGAAACACCATATATTTT

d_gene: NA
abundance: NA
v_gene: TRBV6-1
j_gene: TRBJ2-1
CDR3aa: CASSETPGSYNEQFF
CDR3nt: TGTGCCAGCAGTGAAACCCCTGGATCCTACAATGAGCAGTTCTTC

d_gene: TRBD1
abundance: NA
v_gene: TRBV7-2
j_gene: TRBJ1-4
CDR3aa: CASSPLGTGEKLFF
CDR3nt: TGTGCCAGCAGCCCCCTGGGGACAGGGGAAAAACTGTTTTTT

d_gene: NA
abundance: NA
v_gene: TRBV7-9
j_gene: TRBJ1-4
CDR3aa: CASGNRNSEKLFF
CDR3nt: TGTGCCAGCGGCAATCGGAACAGTGAAAAACTGTTTTTT

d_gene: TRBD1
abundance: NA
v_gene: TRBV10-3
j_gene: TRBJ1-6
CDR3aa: CAITDRVGSPLHF
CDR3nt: TGTGCCATCACCGACAGGGTGGGCTCACCCCTCCACTTT

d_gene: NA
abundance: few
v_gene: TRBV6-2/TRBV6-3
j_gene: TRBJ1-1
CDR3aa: CASSYGGEAFF
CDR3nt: TGTGCCAGCAGTTATGGGGGAGAAGCTTTCTTT

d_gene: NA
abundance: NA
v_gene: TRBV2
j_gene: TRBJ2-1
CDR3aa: CAGSIYNEQFF
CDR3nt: TGTGCCGGTTCAATCTACAATGAGCAGTTCTTC

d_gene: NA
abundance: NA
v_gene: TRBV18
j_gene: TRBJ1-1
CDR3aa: CASSPGATNTEAFF
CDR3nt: TGTGCCAGCTCACCGGGGGCGACGAACACTGAAGCTTTCTTT

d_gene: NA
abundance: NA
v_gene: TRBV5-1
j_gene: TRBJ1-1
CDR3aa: CAQTGGADPNTEAFF
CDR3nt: TGCGCCCAGACGGGTGGAGCGGACCCTAACACTGAAGCTTTCTTT

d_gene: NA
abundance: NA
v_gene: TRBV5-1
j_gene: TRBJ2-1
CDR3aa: CASSRTAGSPVNEQFF
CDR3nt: TGCGCCAGCAGCCGGACAGCGGGGAGTCCCGTAAATGAGCAGTTCTTC

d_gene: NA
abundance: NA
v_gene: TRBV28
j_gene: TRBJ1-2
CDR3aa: CASSLPQTTSYGYTF
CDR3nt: TGTGCCAGCAGTTTACCCCAGACCACAAGTTATGGCTACACCTTC

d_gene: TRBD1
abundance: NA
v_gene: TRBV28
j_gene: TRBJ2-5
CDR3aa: CASSPIGQDQETQYF
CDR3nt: TGTGCCAGCAGTCCTATAGGACAGGACCAAGAGACCCAGTACTTC

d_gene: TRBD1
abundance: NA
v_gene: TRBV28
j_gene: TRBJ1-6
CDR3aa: CASSPGTGASPLHF
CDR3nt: TGTGCCAGCAGCCCCGGGACAGGGGCGTCACCCCTCCACTTT

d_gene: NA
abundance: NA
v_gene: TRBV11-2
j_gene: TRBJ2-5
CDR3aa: CASGRGIQETQYF
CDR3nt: TGTGCCAGCGGCCGTGGAATTCAAGAGACCCAGTACTTC

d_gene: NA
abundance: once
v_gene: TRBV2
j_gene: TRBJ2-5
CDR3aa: CASTTRLVSQETQYF
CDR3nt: TGTGCCAGCACCACCCGACTAGTAAGTCAGGAGACCCAGTACTTC

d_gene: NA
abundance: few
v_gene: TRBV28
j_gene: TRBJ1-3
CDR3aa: CASSLYTSGNTIYF
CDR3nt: TGTGCCAGCAGTTTATACACCTCTGGAAACACCATATATTTT

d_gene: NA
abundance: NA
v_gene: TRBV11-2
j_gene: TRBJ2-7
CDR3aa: CASSLRIGSYEQYF
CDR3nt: TGTGCCAGCAGCTTAAGAATAGGCTCCTACGAGCAGTACTTC

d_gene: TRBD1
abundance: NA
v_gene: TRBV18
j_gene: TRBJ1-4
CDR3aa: CASSPRQGEKLFF
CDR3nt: TGTGCCAGCTCACCCAGACAGGGGGAAAAACTGTTTTTT

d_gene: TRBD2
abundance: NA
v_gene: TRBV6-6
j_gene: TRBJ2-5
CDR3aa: CASSRGLAGATQETQYF
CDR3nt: TGTGCCAGCAGCCGAGGACTAGCGGGAGCCACCCAAGAGACCCAGTACTTC

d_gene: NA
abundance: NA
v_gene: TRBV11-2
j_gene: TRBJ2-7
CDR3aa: CASRGEASYEQYF
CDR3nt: TGTGCCAGCAGGGGGGAGGCCTCCTACGAGCAGTACTTC

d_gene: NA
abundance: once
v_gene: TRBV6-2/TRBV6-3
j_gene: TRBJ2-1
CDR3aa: CASSLGGIISYNEQFF
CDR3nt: TGTGCCAGCAGTTTAGGAGGGATAATCTCCTACAATGAGCAGTTCTTC

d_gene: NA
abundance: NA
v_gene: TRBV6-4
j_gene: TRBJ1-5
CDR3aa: CARAAQHF
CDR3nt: TGTGCCAGGGCGGCCCAGCATTTT

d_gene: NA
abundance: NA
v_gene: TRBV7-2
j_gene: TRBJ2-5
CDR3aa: CASSLGGDRGETQYF
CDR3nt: TGTGCCAGCAGCTTAGGGGGGGACAGAGGCGAGACCCAGTACTTC

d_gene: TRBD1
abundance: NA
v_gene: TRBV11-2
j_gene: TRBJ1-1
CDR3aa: CASSGDGLDRANRGEAFF
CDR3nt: TGTGCCAGCAGCGGCGACGGCCTGGACAGGGCAAACAGAGGTGAAGCTTTCTTT

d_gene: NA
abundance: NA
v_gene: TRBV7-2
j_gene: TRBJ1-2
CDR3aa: CASTPEGSLYGYTF
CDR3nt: TGTGCCAGCACCCCGGAGGGTTCCCTTTATGGCTACACCTTC

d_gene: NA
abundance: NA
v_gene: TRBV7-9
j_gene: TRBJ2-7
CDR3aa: CASSPYRPTEGYEQYF
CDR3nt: TGTGCCAGCAGCCCTTATAGGCCTACTGAGGGCTACGAGCAGTACTTC

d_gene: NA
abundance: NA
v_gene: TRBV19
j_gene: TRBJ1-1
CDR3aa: CASRRRADTEAFF
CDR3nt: TGTGCCAGTAGAAGACGGGCGGACACTGAAGCTTTCTTT

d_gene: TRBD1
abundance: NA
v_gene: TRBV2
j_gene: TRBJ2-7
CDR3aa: CASSVWGQGANEQYF
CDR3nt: TGTGCCAGCAGTGTCTGGGGACAGGGGGCCAACGAGCAGTACTTC

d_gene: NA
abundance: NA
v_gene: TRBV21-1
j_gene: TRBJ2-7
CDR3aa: CASTLKTKPSIEQYF
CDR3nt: TGTGCCAGCACCTTAAAGACCAAGCCGTCGATCGAGCAGTACTTC

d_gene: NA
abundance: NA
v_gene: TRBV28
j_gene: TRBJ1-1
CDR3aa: CASRLTSMNTEAFF
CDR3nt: TGTGCCAGCAGACTGACGTCAATGAACACTGAAGCTTTCTTT

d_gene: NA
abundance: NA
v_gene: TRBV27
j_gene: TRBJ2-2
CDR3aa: CATWTRSANTGELFF
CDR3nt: TGTGCCACTTGGACGAGGTCTGCGAACACCGGGGAGCTGTTTTTT

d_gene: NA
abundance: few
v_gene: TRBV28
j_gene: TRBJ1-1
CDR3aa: CASLNTLEAFF
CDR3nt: TGTGCCAGCCTTAACACCCTGGAAGCTTTCTTT

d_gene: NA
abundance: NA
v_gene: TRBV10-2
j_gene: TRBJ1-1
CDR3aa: CASSGGTEAFF
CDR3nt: TGCGCCAGCAGTGGCGGGACTGAAGCTTTCTTT

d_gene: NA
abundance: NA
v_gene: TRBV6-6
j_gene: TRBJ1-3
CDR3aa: CASSPSGSSGNTIYF
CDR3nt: TGTGCCAGCAGCCCGTCAGGTTCCTCTGGAAACACCATATATTTT

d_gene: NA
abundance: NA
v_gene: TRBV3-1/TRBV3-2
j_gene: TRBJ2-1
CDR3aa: CASSQEGTTLEKKFF
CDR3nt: TGTGCCAGCAGCCAAGAGGGCACGACTTTGGAAAAGAAGTTCTTC

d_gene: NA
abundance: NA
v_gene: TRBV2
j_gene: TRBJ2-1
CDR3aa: CASSEAGTLSSYNEQFF
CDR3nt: TGTGCCAGCAGTGAGGCGGGAACCTTGAGCTCCTACAATGAGCAGTTCTTC

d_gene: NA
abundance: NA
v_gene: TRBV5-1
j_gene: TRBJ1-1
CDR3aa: CASKPGRNTEAFF
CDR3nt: TGCGCCAGCAAGCCCGGAAGGAACACTGAAGCTTTCTTT

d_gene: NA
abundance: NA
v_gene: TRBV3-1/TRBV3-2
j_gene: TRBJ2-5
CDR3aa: CASSQFGAGGETQYF
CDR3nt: TGTGCCAGCAGCCAATTTGGGGCCGGGGGAGAGACCCAGTACTTC

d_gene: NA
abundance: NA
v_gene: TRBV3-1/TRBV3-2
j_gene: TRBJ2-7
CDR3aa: CASSQDSPFAEELSSYEQYF
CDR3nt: TGTGCCAGCAGCCAAGATAGCCCGTTCGCCGAGGAATTAAGCTCCTACGAGCAGTACTTC

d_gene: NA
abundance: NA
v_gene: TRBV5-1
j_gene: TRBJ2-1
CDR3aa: CASSLDGTYNEQFF
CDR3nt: TGCGCCAGCAGCTTGGATGGGACGTACAATGAGCAGTTCTTC

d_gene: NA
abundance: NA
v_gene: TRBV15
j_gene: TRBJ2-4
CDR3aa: CATSRTTRGIKNIQYF
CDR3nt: TGTGCCACCAGCAGAACGACTAGGGGCATCAAAAACATTCAGTACTTC

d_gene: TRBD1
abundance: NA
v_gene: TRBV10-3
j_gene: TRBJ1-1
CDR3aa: CAIADRENTEAFF
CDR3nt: TGTGCCATCGCCGACAGGGAGAACACTGAAGCTTTCTTT

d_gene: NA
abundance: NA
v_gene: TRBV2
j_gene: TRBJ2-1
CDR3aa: CASSLADNEQFF
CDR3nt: TGTGCCAGCTCGTTGGCGGACAATGAGCAGTTCTTC

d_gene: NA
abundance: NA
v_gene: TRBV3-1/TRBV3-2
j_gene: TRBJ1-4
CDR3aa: CASSQTQGLDEKLFF
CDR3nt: TGTGCCAGCAGCCAAACGCAGGGGTTGGATGAAAAACTGTTTTTT

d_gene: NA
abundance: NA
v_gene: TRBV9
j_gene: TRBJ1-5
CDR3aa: CASSDRNSNQPQHF
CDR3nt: TGTGCCAGCAGCGATCGGAACAGCAATCAGCCCCAGCATTTT

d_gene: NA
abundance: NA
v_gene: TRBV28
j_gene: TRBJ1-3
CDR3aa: CASSLGNTIYF
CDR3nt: TGTGCCAGCAGTTTAGGAAACACCATATATTTT

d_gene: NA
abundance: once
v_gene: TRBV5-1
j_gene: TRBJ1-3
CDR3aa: CASSFGGAGNTIYF
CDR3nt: TGCGCCAGCAGCTTTGGGGGAGCTGGAAACACCATATATTTT